This is a list of T cell receptor beta chains from one sample in a study of blood T cell repertoires in COVID-19. Using immunoSEQ multiplex PCR, the repertoire was profiled, and TCRdb retains in-frame clones only, with some absent. The sample has over 150,000 clones; around nine tenths are singletons. Sequencing was done on a sample of peripheral blood. The origin of the receptors is a young woman who had recovered from COVID-19. The CDR3 runs from the conserved cysteine through the conserved F or W. The D gene is left open where the match is weak. Size tells how often a clone was seen (once, few, many) or the class of an expanded clone, and some rows leave it out.

d_call	v_call	clone_size	j_call	cdr3_aa	cdr3_nt
TRBD2	TRBV6-6	-	TRBJ2-1	CASSYGPSGGHNEQFF	TGTGCCAGCAGTTACGGGCCTAGCGGGGGGCACAATGAGCAGTTCTTC
-	TRBV5-6	-	TRBJ1-3	CASSFPSSGNTIYF	TGTGCCAGCAGCTTCCCTAGCTCTGGAAACACCATATATTTT
TRBD1	TRBV4-1	-	TRBJ1-6	CASSQPGQNNSPLHF	TGCGCCAGCAGCCAGCCGGGACAGAATAATTCACCCCTCCACTTT
-	TRBV14	-	TRBJ1-2	CASSQDKGGAHTVYGYTF	TGTGCCAGCAGCCAAGATAAGGGGGGGGCACACACGGTCTATGGCTACACCTTC
-	TRBV25-1	-	TRBJ1-1	CASKAPGKNTEAFF	TGTGCCAGCAAAGCGCCGGGGAAGAACACTGAAGCTTTCTTT
TRBD2	TRBV4-3	-	TRBJ2-5	CASSQRSGGGGETQYF	TGCGCCAGCAGCCAGCGTAGCGGGGGGGGTGGGGAGACCCAGTACTTC
-	TRBV3-1/TRBV3-2	many	TRBJ1-6	CASSHQTELTTLTLHF	TGTGCCAGCAGCCATCAGACAGAACTAACTACCTTGACACTCCACTTT
TRBD2	TRBV7-2	-	TRBJ2-5	CASRPIAGTSLLQETQYF	TGTGCCAGCAGGCCAATCGCCGGGACTAGCCTTCTTCAAGAGACCCAGTACTTC
-	TRBV5-8	-	TRBJ1-3	CASSLRLRGSGNTIYF	TGTGCCAGCAGCTTAAGACTCAGGGGCTCTGGAAACACCATATATTTT
TRBD2	TRBV27	-	TRBJ2-3	CASSSPAQRGETDTQYF	TGTGCCAGCAGTTCCCCCGCTCAGCGGGGTGAAACAGATACGCAGTATTTT
TRBD1	TRBV9	-	TRBJ1-6	CASSVGQIYNSPLHF	TGTGCCAGCAGCGTGGGACAGATCTATAATTCACCCCTCCACTTT
TRBD2	TRBV19	-	TRBJ2-5	CASSILGLAGAGSQETQYF	TGTGCCAGTAGTATCCTGGGACTAGCGGGAGCTGGATCCCAAGAGACCCAGTACTTC
-	TRBV7-9	-	TRBJ2-7	CASTNRVGAYYEQYF	TGTGCCAGCACGAACAGGGTGGGGGCGTACTACGAGCAGTACTTC
-	TRBV7-9	-	TRBJ2-1	CASSLMNLFSYNEQFF	TGTGCCAGCAGCCTAATGAACCTGTTTTCCTACAATGAGCAGTTCTTC
-	TRBV29-1	-	TRBJ1-1	CSVETRSLNTEAFF	TGCAGCGTTGAAACAAGATCATTGAACACTGAAGCTTTCTTT
TRBD2	TRBV9	few	TRBJ2-1	CASSYDGTRADEQFF	TGTGCCAGCAGCTACGACGGGACTAGGGCGGATGAGCAGTTCTTC
-	TRBV9	few	TRBJ2-3	CASSVEPATDTQYF	TGTGCCAGCAGCGTAGAGCCCGCCACAGATACGCAGTATTTT
-	TRBV3-1/TRBV3-2	-	TRBJ1-4	CASSQERGELFF	TGTGCCAGCAGCCAAGAAAGAGGTGAACTGTTTTTT
-	TRBV7-2	-	TRBJ2-1	CASSLDWRASNEQFF	TGTGCCAGCAGCTTAGATTGGCGGGCGAGTAATGAGCAGTTCTTC
TRBD2	TRBV4-1	-	TRBJ2-1	CASSQDSSGMGNEQFF	TGCGCCAGCAGCCAAGACTCTAGCGGGATGGGGAATGAGCAGTTCTTC
-	TRBV28	-	TRBJ2-2	CASVRTANTGELFF	TGTGCCAGCGTTAGGACAGCGAACACCGGGGAGCTGTTTTTT
-	TRBV4-3	-	TRBJ1-1	CASSQDLGTNTEAFF	TGCGCCAGCAGCCAAGATCTTGGCACGAACACTGAAGCTTTCTTT
TRBD1	TRBV2	-	TRBJ1-5	CASSIRTGGNQPQHF	TGTGCCAGCAGTATCCGGACAGGGGGGAATCAGCCCCAGCATTTT
-	TRBV19	-	TRBJ1-5	CASRPSLSEGRNQPQHF	TGTGCCAGTAGGCCCAGCCTAAGTGAGGGCCGTAATCAGCCCCAGCATTTT
TRBD1	TRBV7-9	-	TRBJ2-1	CASSRDRDEEPFF	TGTGCCAGCAGCCGGGACAGGGATGAAGAGCCGTTCTTC
-	TRBV5-4	-	TRBJ2-7	CASSLDRFSYEQYF	TGTGCCAGCAGCTTAGACAGGTTCTCCTACGAGCAGTACTTC
-	TRBV14	-	TRBJ2-4	CASSRITGRLDIQYF	TGTGCCAGCAGCCGGATTACAGGTCGTTTGGACATTCAGTACTTC
TRBD2	TRBV27	-	TRBJ2-1	CASSHAPTSGRANEQFF	TGTGCCAGCAGCCACGCACCAACTAGCGGGAGGGCCAATGAGCAGTTCTTC
-	TRBV9	-	TRBJ1-2	CASSVAEGIYGYTF	TGTGCCAGCAGCGTAGCTGAGGGCATCTATGGCTACACCTTC
-	TRBV5-4	-	TRBJ2-5	CASSEAGAPKETQYF	TGTGCCAGCAGCGAGGCAGGGGCGCCAAAAGAGACCCAGTACTTC
-	TRBV1	few	TRBJ2-2	CTSSQAVRLAYTGELFF	TGCACCAGCAGCCAAGCGGTGAGACTAGCGTACACCGGGGAGCTGTTTTTT
TRBD2	TRBV2	-	TRBJ2-3	CASSVTSGANTQYF	TGTGCCAGCAGTGTGACTAGCGGTGCTAATACGCAGTATTTT
-	TRBV3-1/TRBV3-2	few	TRBJ2-7	CASSQSSSGPYEQYF	TGTGCCAGCAGCCAGTCTAGTAGCGGACCCTACGAGCAGTACTTC
TRBD1	TRBV7-3	-	TRBJ1-1	CASSLRGQDRSTEAFF	TGTGCCAGCAGCCTAAGGGGGCAGGACCGAAGCACTGAAGCTTTCTTT
TRBD2	TRBV3-1/TRBV3-2	-	TRBJ2-7	CASSQRGGLEAHEQYF	TGTGCCAGCAGCCAAAGGGGGGGACTAGAGGCTCACGAGCAGTACTTC
TRBD1	TRBV9	-	TRBJ1-1	CASSAGQPNTEAFF	TGTGCCAGCAGCGCGGGACAGCCTAACACTGAAGCTTTCTTT
TRBD2	TRBV24-1	-	TRBJ2-1	CATSDSGTSGSGDEQFF	TGTGCCACCAGTGATTCCGGGACTAGCGGGAGTGGCGATGAGCAGTTCTTC
-	TRBV11-3	-	TRBJ2-2	CASSRTVGGELFF	TGTGCCAGCAGCCGGACAGTCGGCGGGGAGCTGTTTTTT
TRBD1	TRBV19	-	TRBJ1-1	CASRGQGWAEAFF	TGTGCCAGTAGAGGACAGGGATGGGCTGAAGCTTTCTTT
TRBD2	TRBV6-5	few	TRBJ2-1	CASSIGGATYNEQFF	TGTGCCAGCTCCATCGGGGGGGCGACCTACAATGAGCAGTTCTTC
-	TRBV5-4	-	TRBJ2-1	CASSLTGNEQFF	TGTGCCAGCAGCTTAACAGGGAATGAGCAGTTCTTC
-	TRBV7-9	-	TRBJ1-6	CASTLWGAGEGSPLHF	TGTGCCAGCACCCTCTGGGGGGCAGGGGAGGGTTCACCCCTCCACTTT
-	TRBV4-2	-	TRBJ2-5	CASSQITGRQETQYF	TGTGCCAGCAGCCAGATCACAGGGAGACAAGAGACCCAGTACTTC
-	TRBV10-2	-	TRBJ2-3	CASSADLRDTQYF	TGCGCCAGCAGTGCAGACCTCAGGGATACGCAGTATTTT
TRBD1	TRBV4-2	many	TRBJ1-2	CASSRRRRGLSYGYTF	TGTGCCAGCAGCCGCCGCCGTAGGGGGCTGAGCTATGGCTACACCTTC
-	TRBV18	few	TRBJ1-1	CASSQQGAENTEAFF	TGTGCCAGCTCACAACAGGGAGCTGAGAACACTGAAGCTTTCTTT
-	TRBV5-1	-	TRBJ2-2	CASSYRDPNTGELFF	TGCGCCAGCAGCTACAGGGACCCGAACACCGGGGAGCTGTTTTTT
-	TRBV7-9	-	TRBJ1-6	CASSLEWTPYSPLHF	TGTGCCAGCAGCTTAGAGTGGACACCTTATTCACCCCTCCACTTT
TRBD1	TRBV18	-	TRBJ2-7	CASSLGQDLSYEQYF	TGTGCCAGCTCACTAGGACAGGACCTCTCCTACGAGCAGTACTTC
TRBD2	TRBV4-3	-	TRBJ2-3	CASSQDLGGGTDTQYF	TGCGCCAGCAGCCAAGATTTGGGGGGGGGCACAGATACGCAGTATTTT